This entry features one T cell receptor beta chain sequence. As yet, its antigen is unknown. A sample-barcoded 5' primer and a J-beta primer mix were used in a second PCR of about 7 to 11 cycles. TCRdb passed the 5' RACE reads through MiXCR, listing each CDR3 protein once. The sample has around 1,100,000 distinct CDR3 sequences; under 40% are singletons. The source of the sample is a study of blood T cells in healthy people across ages. Study observations and caveats: Roughly linear declines in TCR beta diversity per million T cells occurred with age.

This receptor was obtained from a man aged 18 to 29 in good health. What was sequenced was blood.

CDR3: CSARDIRLPTYEQYF. The CDR3 bases are TGCAGTGCTAGAGATATTCGGCTACCCACCTACGAGCAGTACTTC. The V and J genes are TRBV20-1 and TRBJ2-7; D is undetermined. The CDR3 is 15 residues long. The germline V gene encodes CDR1 DFQATT and CDR2 SNEGSKA (reference sequence). Trimming took 0 bases from V and 2 from J, leaving 14 bases between them.